This T cell receptor (beta chain) stems from a study of Ad26.COV2.S vaccination and SARS-CoV-2 variants. Study-wide results and caveats: Placebo recipients trailed vaccine recipients in spike-specific TCR breadth. Substantial breadth was reportedly displayed by spike-specific CD8+ and CD4+ T cell responses after vaccination.

As for this clone: As yet, its antigen is unknown.

TCRdb's copy holds only in-frame clones and misses some; the assay was immunoSEQ multiplex PCR. The table shows hundreds of thousands of clones, with 80% to 90% occurring only once. The ends lost 2 bases at V and 7 bases at J; junction bases unmatched: 4. CDR1 is ENHRY and CDR2 is SYGVKD in the germline V gene. CDR3 length: 15 amino acids. Treatment given: roughly 19 received Ad26.COV2.S at low or high dose, single or two shots; five or six received placebo; per-sample allocation not given. Specimens were obtained on day 63 following the first vaccine or placebo injection. This chain links TRBV10-3 with TRBJ2-2; TRBD1 aligns across 10 bases. The input for sequencing was peripheral blood, taken in a trial of Ad26.COV2.S vaccine versus placebo. The receptor's source is a person aged 18-65 years who received the Ad26.COV2.S COVID-19 vaccine or a placebo. CDR3 sequence: CAISEDRGQGGELFF. The CDR3 DNA is TGTGCCATCAGTGAGGACAGGGGGCAAGGCGGGGAGCTGTTTTTT.